This TCR beta chain was identified during a study of blood T cell repertoires in COVID-19. The germline V and J ends were trimmed by 9 bases and 0 bases, with 12 bases remaining between them. In germline, CDR1 is LNHDA, CDR2 SQIVND (reference sequence). The CDR3 spans 14 residues. Generated by immunoSEQ multiplex PCR, the TCRdb table keeps only in-frame clones and is missing some. The sample has roughly 59,000 clones; more than 70% are singletons. The sample comprised peripheral blood. The chain is built from TRBV19 and TRBJ1-3; D is possibly TRBD1 (6 bases). This receptor was taken from a human donor in a cohort sampled during active COVID-19. CDR3 sequence reads: CASNRELSGNTIYF. The CDR3 DNA reads TGTGCCAGCAACAGGGAGCTCTCTGGAAACACCATATATTTT.